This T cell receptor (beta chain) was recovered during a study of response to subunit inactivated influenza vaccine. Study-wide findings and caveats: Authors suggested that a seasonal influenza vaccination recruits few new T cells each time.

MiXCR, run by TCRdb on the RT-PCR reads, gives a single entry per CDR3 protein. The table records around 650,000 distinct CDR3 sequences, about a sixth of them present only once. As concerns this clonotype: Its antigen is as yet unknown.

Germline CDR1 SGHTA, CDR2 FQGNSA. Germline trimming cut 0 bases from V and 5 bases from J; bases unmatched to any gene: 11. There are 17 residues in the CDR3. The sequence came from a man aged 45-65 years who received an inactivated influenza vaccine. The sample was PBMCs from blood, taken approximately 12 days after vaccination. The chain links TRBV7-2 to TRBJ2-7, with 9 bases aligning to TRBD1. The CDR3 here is CASSLALPGQGVHEQYF. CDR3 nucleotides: TGTGCCAGCAGCTTAGCCCTGCCGGGACAGGGCGTACACGAGCAGTACTTC.